A single sample is the source of the 32 T cell receptor beta chains below, sequenced in a study of T-cell memory formation after mild COVID-19. TCRdb recomputed calls from the 5' RACE reads with MiXCR, one row per CDR3 protein. Of fewer than 650,000 distinct CDR3 sequences detected, 17% appear once; the ten largest clones hold about 8.6%. Sequenced input: PBMCs or a T cell subset sorted from them (not recorded which). The receptors originated from an adult woman who had mild COVID-19 (a few samples of this study predate the infection). Cell type and time point are not known.

This clonotype turned up a few times. The rearrangement links TRBV10-3 to TRBJ2-7; 8 bases fit TRBD1. The CDR3 has 14 amino acids. CDR1 is ENHRY and CDR2 is SYGVKD in the germline V gene. After removal of 2 bases from V and 2 bases from J, the junction contained 2 bases not matched to a gene. The CDR3 sequence is CAISEPDRAYEQYF. DNA for the CDR3: TGTGCCATCAGTGAGCCGGACAGGGCCTACGAGCAGTACTTC.

The V and J genes are TRBV7-2 and TRBJ2-1; 9 bases match TRBD2. Germline V gives CDR1 SGHTA, CDR2 FQGNSA. Trimming cost V 3 bases and J 9 bases; bases outside gene matches: 9. There are 15 residues in the CDR3. CDR3 sequence reads: CASSFLLAGAGEQFF. CDR3 sequence (DNA): TGTGCCAGCAGCTTCTTATTAGCGGGGGCTGGTGAGCAGTTCTTC.

This clonotype was seen only a few times. J is TRBJ2-1 and V is TRBV7-9; D possibly corresponds to TRBD1 (6 bases). Trimming stripped 4 bases from V and 6 bases from J, with 13 bases between. The germline V gene encodes CDR1 SEHNR and CDR2 FQNEAQ (reference sequence). The CDR3 is 14 residues long. The CDR3 reads CASSSDTGINEQFF. CDR3 coding DNA: TGTGCCAGCAGCTCGGATACAGGGATCAATGAGCAGTTCTTC.

V usage is TRBV14 and J usage is TRBJ2-1, with D unresolved. Germline assignment: CDR1 SGHDN and CDR2 FVKESK. With 5 bases removed from V and 0 bases from J, the gap between germline ends came to 8 bases. This CDR3 region has 14 residues. In DNA form, the CDR3 reads TGTGCCAGCAGCGGCGCCCCCTCCTACAATGAGCAGTTCTTC. Translated: CASSGAPSYNEQFF.

In this sample, this clonotype turned up a few times. The rearrangement joins TRBV5-1 to TRBJ2-2; D tentatively fits TRBD1 or TRBD2 (5 bases each). The CDR3 runs 15 residues. V was shortened by 4 bases and J by 3 bases, with 13 bases between the two germline ends. Germline V lookup: CDR1 SGHRS, CDR2 YFSETQ. In nucleotides, the CDR3 is TGCGCCAGCAGCCGAGGGGAGATAGACACCGGGGAGCTGTTTTTT. Protein sequence: CASSRGEIDTGELFF.

V and J are TRBV5-5 and TRBJ1-1; no clear D gene. Between the trimmed V and J ends, which lost 7 bases and 0 bases, there was a span of 22 bases. The CDR3 is 17 amino acids. Germline CDR1 reads SGHKS; CDR2 reads YYEKEE (reference sequence). The CDR3 sequence: CASRTSLSRRLNTEAFF. CDR3 nucleotide sequence: TGTGCCAGCCGAACCTCACTCAGTCGGAGACTGAACACTGAAGCTTTCTTT.

This chain connects TRBV6-5 to TRBJ2-7; the match to TRBD2 covers 11 bases. Germline lookup yields CDR1 MNHEY and CDR2 SVGAGI. The ends lost 4 bases at V and 5 bases at J; junction bases unmatched: 7. This CDR3 is built from 15 residues. The CDR3 region has the DNA TGTGCCAGCAGTTTGCCCACTAGCGGGGGTGACGAGCAGTACTTC. As protein: CASSLPTSGGDEQYF.

V is TRBV30 and J is TRBJ2-7; 9 bases align to TRBD1. CDR1 and CDR2 from the germline V gene are GTSNPN and SVGIG (reference sequence). The CDR3 consists of 13 residues. The V and J ends lost 4 bases and 6 bases, in that order; junction bases with no gene match: 7. The CDR3 DNA follows: TGTGCCTGGACGCGGGACAGGGTGGGCGAGCAGTACTTC. This gives the protein CAWTRDRVGEQYF.

This chain joins TRBV4-1 and TRBJ1-1, with D perhaps matching TRBD1 (6 bases). The germline CDR1 and CDR2 sequences are MGHRA and YSYEKL. This CDR3 contains 14 residues. V was shortened by 3 bases and J by 1 base, with 9 bases between the two germline ends. CDR3 coding DNA: TGCGCCAGCAGCCATTCGACAGGGAACACTGAAGCTTTCTTT. Residues: CASSHSTGNTEAFF.

V usage is TRBV29-1 and J usage is TRBJ2-2; TRBD1 matches at 8 bases. The V segment lost 6 bases and the J segment 0 bases; nucleotides outside the gene matches: 0. The germline V gene encodes CDR1 SQVTM and CDR2 ANQGSEA. The CDR3 consists of 13 residues. This CDR3 is CSVTGANTGELFF. The DNA of the CDR3 is TGCAGCGTGACAGGGGCGAACACCGGGGAGCTGTTTTTT.

This sequence joins TRBV2 and TRBJ1-1; no firm D call. V was cut by 6 bases and J by 8 bases, with 16 bases left in between. The CDR3 contains 13 residues. CDR1 is SNHLY and CDR2 is FYNNEI in the germline V gene. CDR3 amino acids: CASRSGPEGEAFF. In DNA form, the CDR3 reads TGTGCCAGCAGGTCCGGGCCAGAAGGCGAAGCTTTCTTT. The whole variable domain, remainder taken from reference TRBV2 and TRBJ1-1, is EPEVTQTPSHQVTQMGQEVILRCVPISNHLYFYWYRQILGQKVEFLVSFYNNEISEKSEIFDDQFSVERPDGSNFTLKIRSTKLEDSAMYFCASRSGPEGEAFFGQGTRLTVV.

The chain links TRBV7-2 to TRBJ2-6; TRBD1 matches 7 bases. The CDR3 contains 14 residues. Trimming removed 5 bases from V and 4 bases from J; junction bases left unmatched: 2. The V gene's germline CDR1 is SGHTA and CDR2 FQGNSA. CDR3 DNA: TGTGCCAGCAGCAGGGGGCCGGGGGCCAACGTCCTGACTTTC. Translated, it gives CASSRGPGANVLTF.

This clonotype was counted ten times or more. The chain combines TRBV11-2 with TRBJ2-3, with 8 nucleotides matching TRBD2. The V and J ends lost 1 base and 1 base, in that order; junction bases with no gene match: 1. Germline loops: CDR1 SGHAT, CDR2 FQNNGV. This CDR3 contains 15 residues. For the CDR3, the DNA is TGTGCCAGCAGCTTAGTGACTAGCGGCACAGATACGCAGTATTTT. Translated, it gives CASSLVTSGTDTQYF.

This clonotype was detected only once. A much more abundant neighbour one base away suggests this may be a read error. The chain recombines TRBV7-8 with TRBJ2-7; 8 bases are a match to TRBD2. This CDR3 is 14 amino acids long. After removal of 5 bases from V and 2 bases from J, the junction contained 5 bases not matched to a gene. In germline, CDR1 is SGHVS, CDR2 FQNEAQ. The CDR3 DNA follows: TGTGCCAGCAGCCCCCGGGAGGGAGCCTACGAGCAGTACTTC. This sequence encodes CASSPREGAYEQYF.

This clonotype appeared many times. This sequence joins TRBV12-3 or TRBV12-4 and TRBJ2-1; the match to TRBD2 covers 9 bases. V lost 6 bases, J lost 8 bases, and 20 bases stayed unmatched. CDR3 size: 18 residues. CDR3 sequence reads: CASSQPRGGAGGIDEQFF. In nucleotides, the CDR3 is TGTGCCAGCAGCCAACCGAGGGGGGGAGCGGGAGGTATCGATGAGCAGTTCTTC.

This clonotype has a handful of counts. The CDR3: CAWSGAILNSPLHF. In DNA, the CDR3 is TGTGCCTGGTCAGGGGCGATCTTGAATTCACCCCTCCACTTT. The rearrangement links TRBV30 to TRBJ1-6; D is possibly TRBD1 (6 bases). The ends were cut back, 5 bases at V and 7 bases at J, with 15 bases in the middle. This CDR3 is built from 14 residues. CDR1 is GTSNPN and CDR2 is SVGIG in the germline V gene (reference sequence).

This clonotype appeared a few times. This sequence joins TRBV24-1 and TRBJ2-7, with a tentative D call TRBD1 (6 bases). Trimming took 3 bases from V and 2 from J, leaving 10 bases between them. Germline CDR1 KGHDR, CDR2 SFDVKD. The CDR3 runs to 14 residues. CDR3 residues: CATSDTGTTYEQYF. The CDR3 coding sequence is TGTGCCACCAGTGATACCGGGACAACCTACGAGCAGTACTTC.

The rearrangement joins TRBV2 to TRBJ2-5; D is perhaps TRBD1 (5 bases). Trimming shortened V by 3 bases and J by 4 bases, and 12 bases separated the two germline ends. The CDR3 covers 14 residues. Per the germline V gene, CDR1 is SNHLY and CDR2 is FYNNEI. CDR3: CASSEGQGIETQYF. CDR3 coding DNA: TGTGCCAGCAGTGAGGGGCAGGGCATAGAGACCCAGTACTTC. The whole variable domain, remainder taken from reference TRBV2 and TRBJ2-5, is EPEVTQTPSHQVTQMGQEVILRCVPISNHLYFYWYRQILGQKVEFLVSFYNNEISEKSEIFDDQFSVERPDGSNFTLKIRSTKLEDSAMYFCASSEGQGIETQYFGPGTRLLVL.

The chain combines TRBV30 with TRBJ2-7, with D maybe TRBD1 (5 bases). The CDR3 sequence is 13 residues long. Trimming removed 4 bases at V and 5 bases at J, with 15 bases between. The V gene's germline CDR1 is GTSNPN and CDR2 SVGIG (reference sequence). The CDR3 loop is CAWNWRQKDEQYF. The CDR3 DNA reads TGTGCCTGGAACTGGAGACAGAAGGACGAGCAGTACTTC.

This clonotype came up a few times. The rearrangement joins TRBV19 to TRBJ1-1, with TRBD1 matching over 9 bases. The CDR3 totals 15 residues. V lost 4 bases and J lost 0; bases outside the gene matches: 3. Germline CDR1 is LNHDA and CDR2 is SQIVND (reference sequence). CDR3 region: CASSTGQGMNTEAFF. CDR3 nucleotides: TGTGCCAGTAGTACGGGACAGGGAATGAACACTGAAGCTTTCTTT.

This clonotype has more than one count but fewer than ten. The chain carries TRBV9 and TRBJ1-4, with a weak D call TRBD1 (5 bases). This CDR3 is built from 14 residues. Trimming pared 4 bases from V and 0 bases from J, leaving 7 bases between. Germline V gene lookup returns CDR1 SGDLS and CDR2 YYNGEE. The DNA for the CDR3 is TGTGCCAGCAGCCAGGGCTCAACTAATGAAAAACTGTTTTTT. Its protein is CASSQGSTNEKLFF. Variable domain in full (rest from reference TRBV9 and TRBJ1-4): DSGVTQTPKHLITATGQRVTLRCSPRSGDLSVYWYQQSLDQGLQFLIQYYNGEERAKGNILERFSAQQFPDLHSELNLSSLELGDSALYFCASSQGSTNEKLFFGSGTQLSVL.

The J gene is TRBJ2-4, the V gene TRBV7-2; 11 bases are shared with TRBD2. The length of the CDR3 is 15 residues. The germline V gene has CDR1 SGHTA and CDR2 FQGNSA. After removal of 5 bases from V and 10 bases from J, the junction contained 10 bases not matched to a gene. The CDR3: CASSISPLAGAIQYF. In DNA, the CDR3 is TGTGCCAGCAGCATCTCGCCACTAGCGGGAGCTATTCAGTACTTC.

The chain employs TRBV7-3 and TRBJ2-1; 15 bases match TRBD2. V was clipped by 4 bases and J by 5 bases; unmatched bases: 3. The CDR3 loop spans 16 amino acids. CDR1 and CDR2 from the germline V gene are SGHTA and FQGTGA. The CDR3 spells CASSSRTSGGDNEQFF. The CDR3 DNA is TGTGCCAGCAGCTCTAGGACTAGCGGGGGGGACAATGAGCAGTTCTTC.

The table lists this clonotype with many counts. This chain connects TRBV7-9 to TRBJ2-1; 13 nucleotides agree with TRBD2. This CDR3 region has 17 residues. V trimming: 4 bases; J trimming: 0 bases; junction bases outside the gene matches: 3. The germline V gene encodes CDR1 SEHNR and CDR2 FQNEAQ (reference sequence). In nucleotides, the CDR3 is TGTGCCAGCAGCTCGGGACTAGCGGGGAGCTCCTACAATGAGCAGTTCTTC. Translated: CASSSGLAGSSYNEQFF.

This clonotype was picked up a small number of times. The chain uses TRBV14 and TRBJ2-3; the match to TRBD2 covers 12 bases. This CDR3 comprises 17 residues. Trimming took 6 bases from V and 2 from J; bases not matched to a gene: 9. The germline V gene has CDR1 SGHDN and CDR2 FVKESK. CDR3: CASSRRTSGTYTDTQYF. CDR3 nucleotide sequence: TGTGCCAGCAGTCGTCGGACTAGCGGGACCTACACAGATACGCAGTATTTT. The full variable domain, completed using reference TRBV14 and TRBJ2-3, is EAGVTQFPSHSVIEKGQTVTLRCDPISGHDNLYWYRRVMGKEIKFLLHFVKESKQDESGMPNNRFLAERTGGTYSTLKVQPAELEDSGVYFCASSRRTSGTYTDTQYFGPGTRLTVL.

The rearrangement joins TRBV3-1 to TRBJ1-1; 7 bases are a match to TRBD1. V lost 4 bases to trimming and J lost 5 bases; unmatched junction nucleotides: 7. Looked up from germline, CDR1 is LGHDT and CDR2 is YNNKEL (reference sequence). CDR3 length equals 14 residues. The CDR3, as DNA: TGTGCCAGCAGCCCCTTCCAGGGGGGAACTGAAGCTTTCTTT. It specifies CASSPFQGGTEAFF.

In its sample, this clonotype was seen a few times. The chain recombines TRBV6-2 or TRBV6-3 with TRBJ1-5; unclear D gene. Trimming left V 2 bases short and J 2 bases short, with 16 bases between. CDR1 is MNHEY, CDR2 SVGEGT, per germline. This CDR3 contains 17 residues. The CDR3 loop reads CASSYVGGMGGNQPQHF. Here the CDR3 DNA reads TGTGCCAGCAGTTACGTTGGAGGGATGGGTGGCAATCAGCCCCAGCATTTT.

This CDR3 is CSAAKTGNSGNTIYF. As DNA, the CDR3 is TGCAGCGCTGCCAAGACAGGGAACTCTGGAAACACCATATATTTT. This chain joins TRBV29-1 and TRBJ1-3, with 7 positions matching TRBD1. CDR3 length: 15 amino acids. Per the germline V gene, CDR1 is SQVTM and CDR2 is ANQGSEA. V lost 7 bases, J lost 0 bases, and 9 bases stayed unmatched.

This clonotype was found a few times. The chain recombines TRBV18 with TRBJ2-7; weak D call: TRBD1 (6 bases). Per germline, CDR1 KGHSH and CDR2 LQKENI. Trimming took off 5 bases at V and 1 base at J, with 12 bases between the two ends. CDR3 length: 14 residues. CDR3 nucleotides: TGTGCCAGCTCAGGCTCGACAGGATCCTACGAGCAGTACTTC. The encoded protein is CASSGSTGSYEQYF.

Here the CDR3 reads CASSGGGGPDTQYF. The CDR3 DNA sequence: TGTGCCAGCAGTGGTGGGGGGGGCCCAGATACGCAGTATTTT. The gene calls are TRBV7-9 and TRBJ2-3; perhaps TRBD2 as D (7 bases). Germline values: CDR1 SEHNR, CDR2 FQNEAQ (reference sequence). The V end lost 6 bases, the J end lost 4 bases, and 14 bases lay between the germline ends. This CDR3 is built from 14 residues.

This clonotype has a handful of counts. The chain carries TRBV12-3 or TRBV12-4 and TRBJ1-5; D uncertain. This CDR3 is 12 amino acids long. With 6 bases removed from V and 4 bases from J, the gap between germline ends came to 7 bases. CDR3 DNA sequence: TGTGCCAGCAGCTGGTCTAATCAGCCCCAGCATTTT. Translation gives CASSWSNQPQHF.

CDR3 region: CASIPQGAGDYGYTF. The CDR3 region has the DNA TGTGCCAGCATCCCCCAGGGGGCAGGGGACTATGGCTACACCTTC. The V and J genes are TRBV7-9 and TRBJ1-2; 8 nucleotides align to TRBD1. The CDR3 has 15 residues. From germline, CDR1 is SEHNR and CDR2 FQNEAQ (reference sequence). The J segment lost 3 bases and the V segment lost 7 bases, leaving 10 bases of the junction unmatched. The full variable domain, rest sourced from reference TRBV7-9 and TRBJ1-2, is DTGVSQNPRHKITKRGQNVTFRCDPISEHNRLYWYRQTLGQGPEFLTYFQNEAQLEKSRLLSDRFSAERPKGSFSTLEIQRTEQGDSAMYLCASIPQGAGDYGYTFGSGTRLTVV.